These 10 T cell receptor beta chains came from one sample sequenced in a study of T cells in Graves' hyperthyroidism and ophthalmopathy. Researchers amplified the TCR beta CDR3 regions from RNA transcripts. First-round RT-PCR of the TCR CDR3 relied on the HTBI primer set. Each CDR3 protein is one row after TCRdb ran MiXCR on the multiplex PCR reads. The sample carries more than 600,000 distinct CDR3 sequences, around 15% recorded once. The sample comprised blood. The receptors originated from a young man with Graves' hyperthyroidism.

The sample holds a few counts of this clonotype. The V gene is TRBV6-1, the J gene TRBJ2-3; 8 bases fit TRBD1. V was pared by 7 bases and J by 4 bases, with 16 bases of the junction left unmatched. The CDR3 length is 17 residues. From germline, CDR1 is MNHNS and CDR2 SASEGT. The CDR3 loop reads CASTPRRGQAGPDTQYF. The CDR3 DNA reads TGTGCCAGCACCCCCCGACGGGGACAGGCCGGCCCAGATACGCAGTATTTT.

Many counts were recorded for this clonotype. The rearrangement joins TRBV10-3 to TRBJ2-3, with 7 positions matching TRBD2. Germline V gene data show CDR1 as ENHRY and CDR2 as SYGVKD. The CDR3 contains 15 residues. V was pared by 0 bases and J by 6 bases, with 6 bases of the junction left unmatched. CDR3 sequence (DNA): TGTGCCATCAGTGAGTCGGCGGGAGATGGGGATACGCAGTATTTT. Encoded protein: CAISESAGDGDTQYF.

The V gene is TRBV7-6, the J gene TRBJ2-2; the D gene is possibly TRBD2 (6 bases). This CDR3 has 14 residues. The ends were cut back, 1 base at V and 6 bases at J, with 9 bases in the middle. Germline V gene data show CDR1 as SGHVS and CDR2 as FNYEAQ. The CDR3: CASSLEGGAGELFF. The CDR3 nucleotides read TGTGCCAGCAGCTTAGAGGGCGGGGCCGGGGAGCTGTTTTTT.

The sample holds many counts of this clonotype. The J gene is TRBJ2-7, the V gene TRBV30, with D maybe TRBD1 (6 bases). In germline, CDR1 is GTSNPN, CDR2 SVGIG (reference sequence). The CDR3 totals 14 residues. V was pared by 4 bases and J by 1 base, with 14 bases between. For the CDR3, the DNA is TGTGCCTGGACGTCAGGGGTTTTGTCCTACGAGCAGTACTTC. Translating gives CAWTSGVLSYEQYF.

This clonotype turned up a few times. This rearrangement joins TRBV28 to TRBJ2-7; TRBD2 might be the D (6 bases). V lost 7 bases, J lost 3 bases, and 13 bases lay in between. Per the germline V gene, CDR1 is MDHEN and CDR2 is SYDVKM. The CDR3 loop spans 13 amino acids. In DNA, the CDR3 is TGTGCCAGCAAAAGGCGGGATAACTACGAGCAGTACTTC. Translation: CASKRRDNYEQYF.

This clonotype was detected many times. CDR3 DNA sequence: TGTGCCAGCAGTTTATTCTCCGCGAACACTGAAGCTTTCTTT. Its translation: CASSLFSANTEAFF. The chain employs TRBV12-3 or TRBV12-4 and TRBJ1-1; D ambiguous. V was clipped by 2 bases and J by 1 base, with 8 bases between them. There are 14 residues in the CDR3.

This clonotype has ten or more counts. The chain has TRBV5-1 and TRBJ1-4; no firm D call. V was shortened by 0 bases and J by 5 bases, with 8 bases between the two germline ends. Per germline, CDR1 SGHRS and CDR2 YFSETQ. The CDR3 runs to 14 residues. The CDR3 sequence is CASSLGPGNEKLFF. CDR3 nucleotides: TGCGCCAGCAGCTTGGGGCCGGGAAATGAAAAACTGTTTTTT.

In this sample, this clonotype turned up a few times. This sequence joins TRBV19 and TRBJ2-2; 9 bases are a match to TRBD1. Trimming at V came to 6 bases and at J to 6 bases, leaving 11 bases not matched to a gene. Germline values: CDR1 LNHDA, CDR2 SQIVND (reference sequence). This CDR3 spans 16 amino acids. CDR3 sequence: CASRPGQGFMAGELFF. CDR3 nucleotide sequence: TGTGCCAGTAGACCGGGACAGGGTTTTATGGCCGGGGAGCTGTTTTTT.

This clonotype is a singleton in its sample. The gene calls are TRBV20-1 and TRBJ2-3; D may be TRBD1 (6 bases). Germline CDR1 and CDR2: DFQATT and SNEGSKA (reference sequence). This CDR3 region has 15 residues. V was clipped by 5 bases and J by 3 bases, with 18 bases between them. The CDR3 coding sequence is TGCAGTGCTTCCTCCCACAGGGTTGGAACAGATACGCAGTATTTT. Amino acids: CSASSHRVGTDTQYF.

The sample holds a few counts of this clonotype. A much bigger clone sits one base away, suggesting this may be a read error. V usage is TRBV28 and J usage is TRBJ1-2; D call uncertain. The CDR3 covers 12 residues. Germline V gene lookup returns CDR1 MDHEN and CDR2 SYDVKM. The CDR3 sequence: CASRDGFYGCTF. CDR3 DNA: TGTGCCAGCAGGGACGGATTCTATGGCTGCACCTTC.